This TCR beta chain was profiled in a study of blood T cell repertoires in COVID-19. Background on the study: From the United States, Italy and Spain came samples of acute and convalescent COVID-19. T cells, B-cell-depleted T cells, or PBMCs supplied cDNA or gDNA.

Study processing details: Amplified reference gene primers provided the basis for estimating nucleated cell counts. Sequencing used immunoSEQ multiplex PCR; TCRdb keeps in-frame clones, though not all of them. V, J and clone size are those of that table, while D and trimming were read from the DNA. The sample lists 190,000 or so clones; more than 60% were seen once. J lost 1 base, V lost 7 bases, and 8 bases had no gene match. The length of the CDR3 is 15 residues. CDR1 and CDR2 from the germline V gene are LNHDA and SQIVND (reference sequence). Sequencing was carried out using peripheral blood. The TCR comes from a man in his fifties or sixties who had recovered from COVID-19. This chain links TRBV19 with TRBJ1-1; 8 positions match TRBD1. CDR3 bases: TGTGCCAGTACGCTCCCGACAGGGGCGAACACTGAAGCTTTCTTT. Translating gives CASTLPTGANTEAFF.